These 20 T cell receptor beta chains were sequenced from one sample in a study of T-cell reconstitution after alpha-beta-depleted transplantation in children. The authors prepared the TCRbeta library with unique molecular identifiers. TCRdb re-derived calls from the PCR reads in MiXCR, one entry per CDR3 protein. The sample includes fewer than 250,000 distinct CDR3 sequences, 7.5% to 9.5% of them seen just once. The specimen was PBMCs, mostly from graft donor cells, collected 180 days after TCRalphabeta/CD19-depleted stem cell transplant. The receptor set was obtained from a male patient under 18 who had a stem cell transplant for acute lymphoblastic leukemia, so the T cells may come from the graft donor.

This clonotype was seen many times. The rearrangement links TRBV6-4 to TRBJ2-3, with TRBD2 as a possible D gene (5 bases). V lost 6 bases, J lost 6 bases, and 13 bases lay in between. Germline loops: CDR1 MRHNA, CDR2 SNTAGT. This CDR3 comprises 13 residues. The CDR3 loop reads CASSPYPGDTQYF. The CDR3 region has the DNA TGTGCCAGCAGCCCCTACCCGGGGGATACGCAGTATTTT.

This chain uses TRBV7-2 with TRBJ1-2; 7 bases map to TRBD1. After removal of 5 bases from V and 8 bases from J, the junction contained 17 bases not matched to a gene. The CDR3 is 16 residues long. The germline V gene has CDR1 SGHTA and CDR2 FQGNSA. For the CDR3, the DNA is TGTGCCAGCAGCCCGCCTGCCCGGGACAGAGTTCGGGGCTACACCTTC. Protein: CASSPPARDRVRGYTF.

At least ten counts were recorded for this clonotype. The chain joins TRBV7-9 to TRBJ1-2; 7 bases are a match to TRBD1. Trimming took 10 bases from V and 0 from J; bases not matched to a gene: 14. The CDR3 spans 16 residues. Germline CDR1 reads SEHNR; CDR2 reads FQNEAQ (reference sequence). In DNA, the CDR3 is TGTGCCACCCTCCTGGGGGGGGACAGCCCTAACTATGGCTACACCTTC. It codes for CATLLGGDSPNYGYTF.

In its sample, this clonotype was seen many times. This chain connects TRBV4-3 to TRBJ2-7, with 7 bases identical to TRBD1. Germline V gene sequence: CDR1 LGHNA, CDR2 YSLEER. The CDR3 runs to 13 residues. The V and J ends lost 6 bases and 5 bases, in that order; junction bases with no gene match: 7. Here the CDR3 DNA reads TGCGCCAGCAGTCGCGACAGGGATGACGAGCAGTACTTC. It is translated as CASSRDRDDEQYF.

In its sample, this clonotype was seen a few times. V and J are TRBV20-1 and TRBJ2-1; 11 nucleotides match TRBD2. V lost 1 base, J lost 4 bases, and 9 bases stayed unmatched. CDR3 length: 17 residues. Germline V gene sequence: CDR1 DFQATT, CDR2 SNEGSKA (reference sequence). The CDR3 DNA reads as TGCAGTGCTAGAGGGGGGACTAGCGGTAGCCTATACAATGAGCAGTTCTTC. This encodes CSARGGTSGSLYNEQFF.

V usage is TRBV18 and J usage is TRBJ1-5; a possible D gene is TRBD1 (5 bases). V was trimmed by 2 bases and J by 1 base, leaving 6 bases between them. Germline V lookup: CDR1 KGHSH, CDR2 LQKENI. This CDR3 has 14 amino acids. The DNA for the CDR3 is TGTGCCAGCTCACCATGGGGGAGCAATCAGCCCCAGCATTTT. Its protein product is CASSPWGSNQPQHF.

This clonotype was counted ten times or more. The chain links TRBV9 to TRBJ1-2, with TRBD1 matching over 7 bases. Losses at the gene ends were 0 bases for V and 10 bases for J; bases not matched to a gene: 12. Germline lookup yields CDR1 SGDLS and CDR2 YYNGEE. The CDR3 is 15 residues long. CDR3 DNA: TGTGCCAGCAGCGTAGACCTGGCACAGGGGAGGCTCTACACCTTC. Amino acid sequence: CASSVDLAQGRLYTF.

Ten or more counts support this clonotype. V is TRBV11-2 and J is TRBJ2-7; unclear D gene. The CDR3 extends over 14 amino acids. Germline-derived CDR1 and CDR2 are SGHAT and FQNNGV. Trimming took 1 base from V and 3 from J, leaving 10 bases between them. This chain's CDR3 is CASSLGPMGYEQYF. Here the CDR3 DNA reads TGTGCCAGCAGCTTAGGTCCCATGGGCTACGAGCAGTACTTC.

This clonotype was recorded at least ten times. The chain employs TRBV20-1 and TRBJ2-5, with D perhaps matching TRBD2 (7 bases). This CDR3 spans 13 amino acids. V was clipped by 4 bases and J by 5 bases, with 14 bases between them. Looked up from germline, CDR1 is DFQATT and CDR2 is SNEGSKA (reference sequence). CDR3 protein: CSANDGGQETQYF. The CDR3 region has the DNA TGCAGTGCTAACGACGGGGGGCAGGAGACCCAGTACTTC.

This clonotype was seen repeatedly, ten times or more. CDR3 in amino acids: CAISEASDPRVEEPNGYTF. CDR3 in DNA: TGTGCCATCAGTGAGGCGTCGGATCCGCGGGTGGAGGAACCAAATGGCTACACCTTC. V gene TRBV10-3 combines with J gene TRBJ1-2; unclear D gene. V lost 2 bases, J lost 6 bases, and 28 bases lay in between. Per the germline V gene, CDR1 is ENHRY and CDR2 is SYGVKD. There are 19 residues in the CDR3.

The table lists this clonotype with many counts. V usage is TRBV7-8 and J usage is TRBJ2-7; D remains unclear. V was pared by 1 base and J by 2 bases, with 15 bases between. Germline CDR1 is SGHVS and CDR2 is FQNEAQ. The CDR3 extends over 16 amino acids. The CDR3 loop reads CASSLDPRINTYEQYF. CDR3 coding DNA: TGTGCCAGCAGCTTAGACCCTAGAATTAATACCTACGAGCAGTACTTC.

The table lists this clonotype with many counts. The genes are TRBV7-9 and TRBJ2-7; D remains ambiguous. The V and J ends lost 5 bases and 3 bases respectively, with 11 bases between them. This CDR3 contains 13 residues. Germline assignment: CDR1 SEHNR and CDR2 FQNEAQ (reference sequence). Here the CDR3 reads CASSNGWDYEQYF. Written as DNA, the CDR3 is TGTGCCAGCAGCAATGGGTGGGACTACGAGCAGTACTTC.

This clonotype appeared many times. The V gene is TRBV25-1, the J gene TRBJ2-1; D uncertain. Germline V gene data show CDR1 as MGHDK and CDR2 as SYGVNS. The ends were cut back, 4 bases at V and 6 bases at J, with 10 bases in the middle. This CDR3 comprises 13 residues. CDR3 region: CASSGHNFNEQFF. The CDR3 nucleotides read TGTGCCAGCAGTGGTCACAACTTCAATGAGCAGTTCTTC. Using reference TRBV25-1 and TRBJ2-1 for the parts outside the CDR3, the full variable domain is EADIYQTPRYLVIGTGKKITLECSQTMGHDKMYWYQQDPGMELHLIHYSYGVNSTEKGDLSSESTVSRIRTEHFPLTLESARPSHTSQYLCASSGHNFNEQFFGPGTRLTVL.

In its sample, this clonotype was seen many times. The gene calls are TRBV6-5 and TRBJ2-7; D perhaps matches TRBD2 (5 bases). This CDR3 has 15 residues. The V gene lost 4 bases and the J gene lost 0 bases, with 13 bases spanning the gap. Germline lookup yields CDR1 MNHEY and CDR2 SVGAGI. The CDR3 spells CASSSLGLISYEQYF. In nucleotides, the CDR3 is TGTGCCAGCAGTTCCCTAGGACTGATCTCCTACGAGCAGTACTTC.

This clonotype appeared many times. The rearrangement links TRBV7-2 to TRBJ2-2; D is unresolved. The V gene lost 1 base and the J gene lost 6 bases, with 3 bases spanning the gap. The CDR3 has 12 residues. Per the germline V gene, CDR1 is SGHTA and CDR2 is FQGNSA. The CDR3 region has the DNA TGTGCCAGCAGCTTAGATTCCGGGGAGCTGTTTTTT. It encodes CASSLDSGELFF.

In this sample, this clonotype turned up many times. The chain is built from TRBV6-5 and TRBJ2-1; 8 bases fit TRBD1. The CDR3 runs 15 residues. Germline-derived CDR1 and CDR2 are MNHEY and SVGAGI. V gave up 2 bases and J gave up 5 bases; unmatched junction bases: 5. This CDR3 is CASSYGRGLNNEQFF. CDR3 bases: TGTGCCAGCAGTTACGGCAGGGGGCTTAACAATGAGCAGTTCTTC.

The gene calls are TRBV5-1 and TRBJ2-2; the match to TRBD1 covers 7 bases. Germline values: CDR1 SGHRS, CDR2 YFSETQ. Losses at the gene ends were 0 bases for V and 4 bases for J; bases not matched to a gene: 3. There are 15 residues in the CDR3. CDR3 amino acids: CASSLGTGLTGELFF. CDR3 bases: TGCGCCAGCAGCTTGGGGACAGGCCTCACCGGGGAGCTGTTTTTT.

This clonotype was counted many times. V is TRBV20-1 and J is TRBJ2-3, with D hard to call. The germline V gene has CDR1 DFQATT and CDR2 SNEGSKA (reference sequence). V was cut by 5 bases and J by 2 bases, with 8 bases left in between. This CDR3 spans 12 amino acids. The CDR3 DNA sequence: TGCAGTGCTCAGATCCACACAGATACGCAGTATTTT. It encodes CSAQIHTDTQYF.

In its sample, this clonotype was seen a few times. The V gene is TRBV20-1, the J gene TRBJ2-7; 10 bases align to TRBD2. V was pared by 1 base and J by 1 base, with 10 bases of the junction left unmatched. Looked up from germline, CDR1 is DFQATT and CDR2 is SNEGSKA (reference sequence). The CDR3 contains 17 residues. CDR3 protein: CSARGEGLAGASYEQYF. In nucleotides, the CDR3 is TGCAGTGCTAGAGGAGAGGGGCTAGCGGGAGCTTCCTACGAGCAGTACTTC.

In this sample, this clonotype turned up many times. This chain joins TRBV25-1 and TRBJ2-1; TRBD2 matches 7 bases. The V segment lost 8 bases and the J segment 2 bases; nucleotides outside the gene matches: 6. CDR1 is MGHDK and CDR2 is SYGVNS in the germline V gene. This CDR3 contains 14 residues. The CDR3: CASGGGTAYNEQFF. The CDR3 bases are TGTGCCAGCGGGGGGGGGACGGCCTACAATGAGCAGTTCTTC.